The rows below give T cell receptor beta chains drawn from one sample of a study of T cell changes during pregnancy in multiple sclerosis. TCRdb keeps only in-frame clones here, not all; method: immunoSEQ multiplex PCR. The table records more than 45,000 clones, 93% of them present only once. The material was CD8+ T cells from peripheral blood mononuclear cells, obtained in the second trimester of pregnancy. These receptors were obtained from a female donor with multiple sclerosis, enrolled in a pregnancy study. The CDR3 runs from the conserved cysteine through the conserved F or W. A D gene is named only where the DNA matches it firmly. Clone sizes are given selectively: once, few, many, or a class where the clone is expanded.

TRBV27	TRBJ2-1	-	few	CASSLTRVNNEQFF	TGTGCCAGCAGTTTGACTAGGGTTAACAATGAGCAGTTCTTC
TRBV19	TRBJ2-4	-	-	CASAPGTKNIQYF	TGTGCCAGTGCACCCGGGACTAAAAACATTCAGTACTTC
TRBV25-1	TRBJ1-2	TRBD1	-	CASSPGGREANYGYTF	TGTGCCAGCAGCCCAGGGGGCCGCGAGGCTAACTATGGCTACACCTTC
TRBV7-9	TRBJ2-1	TRBD1	-	CASSSRQGPWGEQFF	TGTGCCAGCAGCTCAAGACAGGGTCCTTGGGGTGAGCAGTTCTTC
TRBV7-9	TRBJ1-1	-	-	CASSPYGNTEAFF	TGTGCCAGCAGCCCCTATGGGAACACTGAAGCTTTCTTT
TRBV6-6	TRBJ1-2	TRBD1	-	CASSSVRSGQYGYTF	TGTGCCAGCAGTTCAGTACGGTCGGGACAGTATGGCTACACCTTC
TRBV7-6	TRBJ2-1	TRBD1	-	CASSPGTGSDQDNEQFF	TGTGCCAGCAGCCCAGGGACAGGGTCGGACCAAGACAATGAGCAGTTCTTC
TRBV5-5	TRBJ1-1	-	-	CASSIEADTEAFF	TGTGCCAGCAGCATAGAGGCGGACACTGAAGCTTTCTTT
TRBV4-1	TRBJ2-7	TRBD2	-	CASSQRLAGAYEQYF	TGCGCCAGCAGCCAAAGACTAGCGGGAGCCTACGAGCAGTACTTC
TRBV19	TRBJ2-1	TRBD1	-	CASRLDRVSEQFF	TGTGCCAGTAGGCTGGACAGGGTCAGTGAGCAGTTCTTC
TRBV2	TRBJ2-7	-	-	CASSIASGSYEQYF	TGTGCCAGCAGTATCGCTAGTGGATCCTACGAGCAGTACTTC
TRBV6-1	TRBJ2-1	TRBD2	-	CASGQRERYGWIF	TGTGCCAGCGGCCAGCGGGAGAGGTATGGCTGGATCTTC
TRBV4-1	TRBJ1-2	TRBD1	few	CASSQDRTGGRTNYGYTF	TGCGCCAGCAGCCAAGATCGAACAGGGGGACGTACTAACTATGGCTACACCTTC
TRBV7-9	TRBJ1-1	-	-	CASSSSLGNTEAFF	TGTGCCAGCAGTTCATCTCTAGGGAACACTGAAGCTTTCTTT
TRBV7-8	TRBJ2-5	TRBD2	once	CASSLISGETQYF	TGTGCCAGCAGCCTAATTAGCGGGGAGACCCAGTACTTC
TRBV4-3	TRBJ2-3	TRBD2	-	CASSQEGPAGGPDTQYF	TGCGCCAGCAGCCAAGAAGGGCCAGCGGGGGGGCCAGATACGCAGTATTTT
TRBV19	TRBJ1-1	-	-	CASGRGNTEAFF	TGTGCCAGTGGGCGGGGGAACACTGAAGCTTTCTTT
TRBV6-1	TRBJ1-2	TRBD1	-	CASSELVQGAGGYTF	TGTGCCAGCAGTGAACTCGTACAGGGGGCCGGTGGCTACACCTTC
TRBV2	TRBJ1-5	-	once	CASSNNRASNQPQHF	TGTGCCAGCAGCAACAACAGGGCCTCCAATCAGCCCCAGCATTTT
TRBV6-6	TRBJ2-3	TRBD2	once	CASNLAASTDTQYF	TGTGCCAGCAATCTAGCGGCTAGCACAGATACGCAGTATTTT
TRBV5-8	TRBJ2-1	TRBD2	once	CASSSTSGRAATYNEQFF	TGTGCCAGCAGCTCGACTAGCGGGAGGGCCGCTACCTACAATGAGCAGTTCTTC
TRBV2	TRBJ2-3	TRBD2	once	CASRVDGSGRWEDTQYF	TGTGCCAGCAGGGTTGATGGTAGCGGGAGATGGGAAGATACGCAGTATTTT
TRBV4-3	TRBJ2-2	TRBD2	-	CASSPGGAGELFF	TGCGCCAGCAGCCCGGGGGGGGCCGGGGAGCTGTTTTTT
TRBV4-1	TRBJ2-3	TRBD2	-	CASSQGLAGGPGTDTQYF	TGCGCCAGCAGCCAGGGACTAGCGGGGGGGCCGGGAACAGATACGCAGTATTTT
TRBV6-1	TRBJ2-7	TRBD1	-	CASSAKRRDRADYEQYF	TGTGCCAGCAGTGCGAAGCGGCGGGACAGGGCCGACTACGAGCAGTACTTC
TRBV5-4	TRBJ2-1	TRBD1	-	CASSPLRQGVDEQFF	TGTGCCAGCAGCCCTCTACGACAGGGGGTTGATGAGCAGTTCTTC
TRBV19	TRBJ2-5	-	-	CASAGSWWETQYF	TGTGCCAGTGCTGGCTCGTGGTGGGAGACCCAGTACTTC
TRBV11-2	TRBJ2-5	TRBD2	-	CASSSTLSWGGRKETQYF	TGTGCCAGCAGCTCCACACTCTCCTGGGGGGGTAGGAAGGAGACCCAGTACTTC
TRBV10-1	TRBJ2-1	TRBD2	-	CASSEGEGLDNEQFF	TGCGCCAGCAGTGAGGGGGAGGGCCTTGACAATGAGCAGTTCTTC
TRBV4-2	TRBJ2-7	TRBD2	-	CASSQDGEGYEQYF	TGTGCCAGCAGCCAAGATGGGGAGGGCTACGAGCAGTACTTC
TRBV2	TRBJ1-5	-	-	CASNDRGLLGQPQHF	TGTGCCAGTAATGATCGGGGATTACTCGGTCAGCCCCAGCATTTT
TRBV27	TRBJ2-1	TRBD2	-	CASSVLAGLDSYNEQFF	TGTGCCAGCAGTGTACTAGCGGGCCTGGACTCCTACAATGAGCAGTTCTTC
TRBV7-9	TRBJ2-5	TRBD2	-	CASSISGGEQETQYF	TGTGCCAGCAGTATTAGCGGGGGGGAACAAGAGACCCAGTACTTC
TRBV9	TRBJ2-2	-	-	CASRDWANTGELFF	TGTGCCAGCAGGGACTGGGCGAACACCGGGGAGCTGTTTTTT
TRBV27	TRBJ1-1	-	-	CASFGVNTEAFF	TGTGCCAGCTTCGGTGTGAACACTGAAGCTTTCTTT
TRBV7-9	TRBJ2-7	TRBD2	-	CASSWDGGSEQYF	TGTGCCAGCAGCTGGGACGGCGGGAGCGAGCAGTACTTC
TRBV15	TRBJ2-1	-	-	CATSTGTAGPYNEQFF	TGTGCCACCAGCACAGGGACGGCGGGGCCCTACAATGAGCAGTTCTTC
TRBV13	TRBJ2-3	TRBD2	-	CASSATSGVTDTQYF	TGTGCCAGCAGCGCCACTAGCGGGGTGACAGATACGCAGTATTTT
TRBV4-1	TRBJ1-2	-	-	CASSPLTVNYGYTF	TGCGCCAGCAGCCCGCTAACTGTTAACTATGGCTACACCTTC
TRBV27	TRBJ2-7	-	-	CASSSGFYEQYF	TGTGCCAGCAGTTCGGGATTTTACGAGCAGTACTTC
TRBV27	TRBJ1-5	-	-	CASSLKESGNQPQHF	TGTGCCAGCAGTTTGAAGGAGTCGGGCAATCAGCCCCAGCATTTT
TRBV10-3	TRBJ2-2	-	-	CAIDKPGGTGELFF	TGTGCCATCGATAAACCCGGGGGAACCGGGGAGCTGTTTTTT
TRBV19	TRBJ1-1	TRBD1	-	CASTLDRGIEAFF	TGTGCCAGTACCCTGGACAGGGGAATTGAAGCTTTCTTT
TRBV28	TRBJ2-7	-	-	CASSRGPPYEQYF	TGTGCCAGCAGTCGTGGGCCCCCCTACGAGCAGTACTTC
TRBV5-6	TRBJ1-1	TRBD1	-	CASSLWTGNTEAFF	TGTGCCAGCAGCCTATGGACAGGGAACACTGAAGCTTTCTTT
TRBV7-9	TRBJ2-1	TRBD2	-	CASIKGSGRGWDEQFF	TGTGCCAGCATTAAGGGGAGCGGGAGGGGTTGGGATGAGCAGTTCTTC
TRBV6-4	TRBJ2-2	-	-	CASSVGQHGTGELFF	TGTGCCAGCAGCGTCGGACAGCATGGCACCGGGGAGCTGTTTTTT
TRBV7-8	TRBJ1-1	-	-	CASSFRGRSTEAFF	TGTGCCAGCAGCTTCAGGGGAAGGAGCACTGAAGCTTTCTTT
TRBV27	TRBJ2-5	-	-	CASSTLTGLGRETQYF	TGTGCCAGCAGTACCCTCACAGGGCTGGGCCGGGAGACCCAGTACTTC
TRBV9	TRBJ1-6	-	-	CASSDEGAYNSPLHF	TGTGCCAGCAGTGATGAGGGTGCCTATAATTCACCCCTCCACTTT
TRBV20-1	TRBJ1-2	-	few	CSASPKQGYTF	TGCAGTGCTAGTCCCAAACAGGGCTACACCTTC
TRBV6-4	TRBJ1-1	-	few	CASSDGGVGTEAFF	TGTGCCAGCAGTGACGGGGGGGTGGGCACTGAAGCTTTCTTT
TRBV5-4	TRBJ2-3	-	-	CASSLAGRSTDTQYF	TGTGCCAGCAGCTTGGCAGGGCGTAGCACAGATACGCAGTATTTT
TRBV28	TRBJ2-1	-	once	CASSKDPPGEQFF	TGTGCCAGCAGCAAGGACCCCCCGGGGGAGCAGTTCTTC
TRBV7-9	TRBJ2-1	TRBD2	-	CASSVPTSGRHNEQFF	TGTGCCAGCAGCGTACCGACTAGCGGGAGACACAATGAGCAGTTCTTC
TRBV19	TRBJ2-1	-	-	CASNRGSRLVNEQFF	TGTGCCAGTAATAGGGGGAGCCGACTTGTGAATGAGCAGTTCTTC
TRBV14	TRBJ1-1	-	-	CASSPHINTEAFF	TGTGCCAGCAGCCCCCACATTAACACTGAAGCTTTCTTT
TRBV4-1	TRBJ1-2	-	-	CASRQNSGRANYGYTF	TGCGCCAGCAGACAAAATAGCGGCAGGGCTAACTATGGCTACACCTTC
TRBV18	TRBJ1-1	TRBD1	-	CASSPTGQGALITEAFF	TGTGCCAGCTCACCAACAGGACAGGGGGCTCTGATCACTGAAGCTTTCTTT
TRBV6-4	TRBJ1-1	-	-	CAQGYNTEAFF	TGTGCACAGGGCTATAACACTGAAGCTTTCTTT